These 6 T cell receptor beta chains originate from one sample sequenced in a study of human T cells and chemical hapten exposure. TCRdb itself ran the RACE reads through MiXCR, one entry per CDR3 protein. The data contain 150,000 or so distinct CDR3 sequences, 14% of them singletons. As to time point: patch test 1, 2 weeks after DPC sensitization. Sample treatment: therapeutic diphenylcyclopropenone sensitization with weekly scalp DPC. The source was whole blood, collected in connection with sensitization to the hapten diphenylcyclopropenone (DPC). The receptors were gathered from a woman aged 25 to 39 with alopecia areata. Some clones in this sample may be carry-over from other donors' samples.

As regards this clonotype: This sequence may be a read error, since a much larger clone differs from it by one base. This sequence joins TRBV7-7 and TRBJ2-7; 7 nucleotides line up with TRBD1. TRBJ2-1 explains the end of the DNA better; the J call may be wrong. Looked up from germline, CDR1 is SSHAT and CDR2 is FNYEAQ (reference sequence). This CDR3 is built from 14 residues. The DNA of the CDR3 is TGTGCCAGCAGCTCCGGACAGGACTCCTACGAGCAGTTCTTC. Residues: CASSSGQDSYEQFF.

The J gene is TRBJ2-2, the V gene TRBV5-5, with D perhaps TRBD1 (6 bases). The germline CDR1 and CDR2 sequences are SGHKS and YYEKEE (reference sequence). There are 15 residues in the CDR3. The germline V and J ends were trimmed by 4 bases and 4 bases, with 14 bases remaining between them. CDR3 DNA: TGTGCCAGCAGCCTCGGGACACACGCCACCGGGGAGCTGTTTTTT. Translating it yields CASSLGTHATGELFF.

The chain recombines TRBV10-2 with TRBJ2-7; perhaps TRBD2 as D (5 bases). V lost 3 bases to trimming and J lost 0 bases, with 9 bases between them. The CDR3 spans 14 residues. Looked up from germline, CDR1 is WSHSY and CDR2 is SAAADI. CDR3 coding DNA: TGCGCCAGCAGTGAACAGCGGAGCTCCTACGAGCAGTACTTC. Amino acid sequence: CASSEQRSSYEQYF.

A few counts support this clonotype. For the CDR3, the DNA is TGCAGCGGAGGTTTAGGGACAGATACGCAGTATTTT. It specifies CSGGLGTDTQYF. The chain joins TRBV29-1 to TRBJ2-3; D is unresolved. Germline-derived CDR1 and CDR2 are SQVTM and ANQGSEA. The V gene lost 7 bases and the J gene lost 3 bases, with 11 bases spanning the gap. The CDR3 contains 12 residues.

This clonotype appeared many times. The chain uses TRBV28 and TRBJ1-5; TRBD1 might be the D (6 bases). Germline V gene lookup returns CDR1 MDHEN and CDR2 SYDVKM. V was pared by 1 base and J by 5 bases, with 9 bases between. The CDR3 runs 14 residues. The CDR3 DNA follows: TGTGCCAGCAGTTTATTGGCAGGGGATCAGCCCCAGCATTTT. Translating gives CASSLLAGDQPQHF.

This clonotype was seen a single time. The chain uses TRBV29-1 and TRBJ2-7; no reliable D call. V was clipped by 7 bases and J by 4 bases, with 14 bases between them. CDR1 is SQVTM and CDR2 is ANQGSEA in the germline V gene. The CDR3 covers 12 residues. CDR3 protein: CSGLDGSYEQYF. In DNA, the CDR3 is TGCAGCGGCCTGGACGGAAGTTACGAGCAGTACTTC.